Below, 3 T cell receptor beta chains from the same sample are listed, as sequenced in a study of blood T cell repertoires in COVID-19. Produced via immunoSEQ multiplex PCR; TCRdb's table is partial and in-frame only. The sample shows a few hundred thousand clones, about 86% of them seen only once. Material for sequencing was PBMCs or T cells enriched from blood (not recorded which). The source of these receptors is a woman between 40 and 50 years old with acute COVID-19.

V usage is TRBV24-1 and J usage is TRBJ2-7; TRBD1 agrees at 8 bases. This CDR3 contains 13 residues. The germline gives CDR1 KGHDR, CDR2 SFDVKD. V shed 4 bases and J 9 bases; nucleotides not matched to a gene: 7. The CDR3 protein is CATSDLDRGGQYF. In nucleotides, the CDR3 is TGTGCCACCAGTGACCTCGACAGGGGAGGGCAGTACTTC.

CDR3 sequence reads: CASSFASNPRGDTQYF. The CDR3 DNA reads as TGTGCCAGCAGCTTTGCCTCCAACCCTAGGGGGGATACGCAGTATTTT. The chain combines TRBV12-1 with TRBJ2-3; the table's D gene call, TRBD1, was not cross checked with the DNA. TRBV12-1 is classified as a pseudogene. This CDR3 spans 16 amino acids.

The chain couples TRBV24-1 to TRBJ2-2, with 8 bases lining up with TRBD1. The ends lost 3 bases at V and 4 bases at J; junction bases unmatched: 3. This CDR3 is built from 15 residues. Germline V gene sequence: CDR1 KGHDR, CDR2 SFDVKD. CDR3 protein: CATSDTGTGTGELFF. As DNA, the CDR3 is TGTGCCACCAGTGATACGGGGACAGGCACCGGGGAGCTGTTTTTT.